Presented here are 17 T cell receptor beta chains from one specimen sequenced in a study of Ad26.COV2.S vaccination and SARS-CoV-2 variants. The protocol was immunoSEQ multiplex PCR, while the TCRdb copy is restricted to in-frame clones and leaves out a portion. The sample holds about 350,000 clones; about 92% are singletons and the top ten take about 3.8%. The specimen was peripheral blood, collected after recovery from COVID-19. These receptors came from a human donor who had recovered from COVID-19.

The rearrangement links TRBV7-3 to TRBJ2-1; 8 nucleotides agree with TRBD2. Germline-derived CDR1 and CDR2 are SGHTA and FQGTGA. There are 13 residues in the CDR3. V gave up 5 bases and J gave up 10 bases; unmatched junction bases: 7. This chain's CDR3 is CASSPGGAREQFF. DNA of the CDR3: TGTGCCAGCAGCCCCGGGGGGGCCCGGGAGCAGTTCTTC.

The rearrangement joins TRBV9 to TRBJ2-1, with TRBD2 matching over 14 bases. This CDR3 spans 16 amino acids. Germline CDR1 SGDLS, CDR2 YYNGEE. V was clipped by 0 bases and J by 7 bases; unmatched bases: 3. The CDR3: CASSVAGLAGVNEQFF. DNA of the CDR3: TGTGCCAGCAGCGTAGCGGGACTAGCGGGGGTTAATGAGCAGTTCTTC.

The chain is built from TRBV5-1 and TRBJ2-4, with TRBD1 matching over 9 bases. Per the germline V gene, CDR1 is SGHRS and CDR2 is YFSETQ. The CDR3 contains 16 residues. The J segment lost 7 bases and the V segment lost 4 bases, leaving 12 bases of the junction unmatched. The CDR3 DNA reads as TGCGCCAGCAGCCCGGGACAGGGAGAATTCGGGAACATTCAGTACTTC. Its protein product is CASSPGQGEFGNIQYF. The full variable domain, its missing parts supplied by reference TRBV5-1 and TRBJ2-4, is KAGVTQTPRYLIKTRGQQVTLSCSPISGHRSVSWYQQTPGQGLQFLFEYFSETQRNKGNFPGRFSGRQFSNSRSEMNVSTLELGDSALYLCASSPGQGEFGNIQYFGAGTRLSVL.

This clone has only one observation. The DNA of the CDR3 is TGTGCCAGCAGTGTGCGGGTAATCCAAGAGACCCAGTACTTC. This codes for CASSVRVIQETQYF. V is TRBV2 and J is TRBJ2-5, with D perhaps TRBD2 (5 bases). Germline values: CDR1 SNHLY, CDR2 FYNNEI. The CDR3 runs 14 residues. Trimming cost V 4 bases and J 1 base, with 10 bases left between them.

This rearrangement joins TRBV4-1 to TRBJ2-2; 9 nucleotides line up with TRBD2. J was trimmed by 1 base and V by 4 bases; bases with no gene match: 4. The CDR3 is made up of 16 amino acids. The germline V gene has CDR1 MGHRA and CDR2 YSYEKL. The CDR3 here is CASSPWRGGNTGELFF. CDR3 coding DNA: TGCGCCAGCAGCCCGTGGCGGGGGGGGAACACCGGGGAGCTGTTTTTT.

The J gene is TRBJ2-5, the V gene TRBV7-8, with 10 bases matching TRBD2. V shed 4 bases, J shed 6 bases, and the junction held 11 bases outside the gene matches. The CDR3 covers 16 residues. Germline V CDR1 and CDR2: SGHVS, FQNEAQ. The CDR3 bases are TGTGCCAGCAGCTCTCCCGAGCGGGGGGGCCGGCAGACCCAGTACTTC. It codes for CASSSPERGGRQTQYF.

The chain recombines TRBV19 with TRBJ1-4; tentatively, D is TRBD1 (6 bases). The V gene lost 1 base and the J gene lost 6 bases, with 12 bases spanning the gap. The CDR3 totals 15 residues. Per germline, CDR1 LNHDA and CDR2 SQIVND (reference sequence). The CDR3 is CASSIGEPGDEKLFF. The CDR3 nucleotides read TGTGCCAGTAGTATAGGGGAGCCAGGGGATGAAAAACTGTTTTTT. Full variable domain (rest looked up from reference TRBV19 and TRBJ1-4): DGGITQSPKYLFRKEGQNVTLSCEQNLNHDAMYWYRQDPGQGLRLIYYSQIVNDFQKGDIAEGYSVSREKKESFPLTVTSAQKNPTAFYLCASSIGEPGDEKLFFGSGTQLSVL.

The table lists this clone with a count of one. The genes are TRBV12-3 or TRBV12-4 and TRBJ2-3, with D perhaps TRBD2 (5 bases). This CDR3 region has 12 residues. With 5 bases removed from V and 2 bases from J, the gap between germline ends came to 5 bases. CDR3 DNA: TGTGCCAGCAGTCGGGACACAGATACGCAGTATTTT. Protein product: CASSRDTDTQYF.

CDR3 DNA sequence: TGTGCCAGTAGTATAGTGTCCGGGGGCATGTACGAGCAGTACTTC. Residues: CASSIVSGGMYEQYF. This chain uses TRBV19 with TRBJ2-7; D is perhaps TRBD1 or TRBD2 (6 bases each). Trimming took 1 base from V and 4 from J, leaving 14 bases between them. The CDR3 has 15 residues. CDR1 and CDR2 from the germline V gene are LNHDA and SQIVND (reference sequence). The complete variable domain, with remaining parts taken from reference TRBV19 and TRBJ2-7, reads DGGITQSPKYLFRKEGQNVTLSCEQNLNHDAMYWYRQDPGQGLRLIYYSQIVNDFQKGDIAEGYSVSREKKESFPLTVTSAQKNPTAFYLCASSIVSGGMYEQYFGPGTRLTVT.

The V gene is TRBV27, the J gene TRBJ2-1; 11 nucleotides align to TRBD1. The CDR3 is 14 residues long. The junction had 10 bases not matched to a gene; V was cut back by 5 bases and J by 13 bases. The V gene's germline CDR1 is MNHEY and CDR2 SMNVEV (reference sequence). The CDR3 sequence: CASSEGGQGVDQFF. Here the CDR3 DNA reads TGTGCCAGCAGTGAGGGGGGACAGGGGGTCGATCAGTTCTTC.

V gene TRBV5-6 combines with J gene TRBJ1-6, with 8 bases that match TRBD1. Trimming cost V 1 base and J 9 bases; bases outside gene matches: 9. Germline CDR1 is SGHDT and CDR2 is YYEEEE. CDR3 length: 16 amino acids. The CDR3 bases are TGTGCCAGCAGCTTGAAGGGGGCAGGGGGCGTTTCACCCCTCCACTTT. Protein product: CASSLKGAGGVSPLHF.

The gene calls are TRBV7-3 and TRBJ2-1; TRBD2 matches at 9 bases. The J segment lost 6 bases and the V segment lost 5 bases, leaving 8 bases of the junction unmatched. Germline-derived CDR1 and CDR2 are SGHTA and FQGTGA. CDR3 length equals 15 residues. For the CDR3, the DNA is TGTGCCAGCAGCCCCGTGCGGGGGGGCCGCAATGAGCAGTTCTTC. It codes for CASSPVRGGRNEQFF.

As to this clone: Additional DNA sequences in this sample encode the identical CDR3. The rearrangement uses TRBV3-1 (or the pseudogene TRBV3-2) and TRBJ2-3; D might be TRBD1 (5 bases). Germline loops: CDR1 LGHDT, CDR2 YNNKEL (reference sequence). The CDR3 has 13 amino acids. V lost 0 bases and J lost 6, with 7 bases in between. The chain's CDR3 is CASSQEGADTQYF. The CDR3 coding sequence is TGTGCCAGCAGCCAAGAAGGGGCCGATACGCAGTATTTT.

This clone showed up just once. This chain uses TRBV4-2 with TRBJ2-7; TRBD2 aligns across 10 bases. Losses at the gene ends were 4 bases for V and 3 bases for J; bases not matched to a gene: 3. The germline V gene has CDR1 LGHNA and CDR2 YNFKEQ. The CDR3 has 14 residues. The CDR3 is CASSRTSGDYEQYF. The CDR3 DNA sequence: TGTGCCAGCAGCCGGACTAGCGGAGACTACGAGCAGTACTTC.

This sequence joins TRBV18 and TRBJ1-1, with D possibly TRBD1 on 6 matching bases. Trimming shortened V by 3 bases and J by 3 bases, and 17 bases separated the two germline ends. The CDR3 length is 16 residues. Germline values: CDR1 KGHSH, CDR2 LQKENI. The CDR3 reads CASSPPTGAGDTEAFF. The CDR3 nucleotides read TGTGCCAGCTCACCCCCGACCGGGGCAGGGGACACTGAAGCTTTCTTT.

This clone was found once. The chain joins TRBV13 to TRBJ2-7, with a possible D match to TRBD1 (7 bases). V shed 5 bases and J shed 5 bases, with 16 bases lying between them. The germline V gene encodes CDR1 PRHDT and CDR2 FYEKMQ (reference sequence). This CDR3 is 14 amino acids long. The CDR3 region is CASSPSRGAHEQYF. The CDR3 region has the DNA TGTGCCAGCAGCCCGAGCAGGGGGGCCCACGAGCAGTACTTC. The variable domain in full, completed from reference TRBV13 and TRBJ2-7, reads AAGVIQSPRHLIKEKRETATLKCYPIPRHDTVYWYQQGPGQDPQFLISFYEKMQSDKGSIPDRFSAQQFSDYHSELNMSSLELGDSALYFCASSPSRGAHEQYFGPGTRLTVT.

The chain links TRBV24-1 to TRBJ2-7, with D perhaps being TRBD1 or TRBD2 (5 bases each). Germline V gene sequence: CDR1 KGHDR, CDR2 SFDVKD. The CDR3 is 16 residues long. The V and J ends lost 4 bases and 6 bases respectively, with 21 bases between them. The CDR3 reads CATSDPRETDSREQYF. CDR3 sequence (DNA): TGTGCCACCAGTGACCCAAGGGAGACAGATAGCCGCGAGCAGTACTTC.